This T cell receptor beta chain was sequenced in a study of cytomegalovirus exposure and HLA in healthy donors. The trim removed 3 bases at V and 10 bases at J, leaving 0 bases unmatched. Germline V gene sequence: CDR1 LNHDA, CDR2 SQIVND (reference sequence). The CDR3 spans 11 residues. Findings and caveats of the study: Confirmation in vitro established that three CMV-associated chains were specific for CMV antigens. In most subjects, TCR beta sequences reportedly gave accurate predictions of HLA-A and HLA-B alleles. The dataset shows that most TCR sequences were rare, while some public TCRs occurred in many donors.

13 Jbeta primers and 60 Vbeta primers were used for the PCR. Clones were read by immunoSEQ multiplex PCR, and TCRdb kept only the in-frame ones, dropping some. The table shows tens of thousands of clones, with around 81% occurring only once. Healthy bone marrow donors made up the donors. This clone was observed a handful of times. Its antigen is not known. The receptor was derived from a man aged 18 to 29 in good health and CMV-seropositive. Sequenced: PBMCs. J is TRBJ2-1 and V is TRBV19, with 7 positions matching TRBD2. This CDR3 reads CASSMGGEQFF. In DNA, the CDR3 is TGTGCCAGTAGTATGGGAGGGGAGCAGTTCTTC.